One T cell receptor (beta chain) is described in this entry. Sequencing used immunoSEQ multiplex PCR; TCRdb keeps in-frame clones, though not all of them. This repertoire shows tens of thousands of clones, around nine tenths found once; its top ten account for around 5%. After removal of 2 bases from V and 13 bases from J, the junction contained 6 bases not matched to a gene. Per the germline V gene, CDR1 is MDHEN and CDR2 is SYDVKM. This CDR3 has 14 amino acids. The entry originates in a study of blood T cell repertoires in COVID-19. Across the study: PBMCs, B-cell-depleted T cells, or T cells were the source of the cDNA or gDNA that made up the material.

The sample taken for sequencing was peripheral blood. This chain connects TRBV28 to TRBJ1-6; TRBD1 aligns across 9 bases. This TCR came from a man in his forties or fifties with active or convalescent COVID-19. Here the CDR3 DNA reads TGTGCCAGCAGTTTACACAGGGGGCCGGCGCCCCTCCACTTT. Its translation is CASSLHRGPAPLHF.